These 26 T cell receptor beta chains originate from one sample sequenced in a study of chemoradiotherapy in HPV16-positive cancers. Clones were read by immunoSEQ multiplex PCR, and TCRdb kept only the in-frame ones, dropping some. This table has 20,000 to 30,000 clones, approximately 94% appearing once. Collection of the sample occurred from a patient who underwent chemoradiotherapy. The receptors come from a human donor with HPV-associated anogenital cancer.

As concerns this clone: This sample also contains other DNA sequences that code for the same CDR3. The rearrangement links TRBV4-1 to TRBJ1-4; 7 bases align to TRBD1. CDR1 is MGHRA and CDR2 is YSYEKL in the germline V gene. V trimming: 1 base; J trimming: 7 bases; junction bases outside the gene matches: 3. The CDR3 length is 14 residues. CDR3 loop: CASSQGQGREKLFF. The CDR3 DNA follows: TGCGCCAGCAGCCAAGGACAGGGACGTGAAAAACTGTTTTTT.

The chain uses TRBV14 and TRBJ2-3; D assignment may be TRBD1 or TRBD2 (6 bases each). The V gene's germline CDR1 is SGHDN and CDR2 FVKESK. V was cut by 4 bases and J by 4 bases, with 12 bases left in between. CDR3 length: 14 residues. The CDR3 reads CASSPRGRSDTQYF. The CDR3 coding sequence is TGTGCCAGCAGCCCAAGGGGGAGGTCAGATACGCAGTATTTT.

The V call is TRBV5-1, the J call TRBJ2-3, with 10 bases fitting TRBD2. CDR1 is SGHRS, CDR2 YFSETQ, per germline. J lost 3 bases, V lost 0 bases, and 7 bases had no gene match. This CDR3 region has 17 residues. The CDR3 sequence is CASSLGLLAGVTDTQYF. CDR3 sequence (DNA): TGCGCCAGCAGCTTGGGCCTTCTAGCGGGAGTGACAGATACGCAGTATTTT.

The chain recombines TRBV7-2 with TRBJ2-3; 9 positions match TRBD2. This CDR3 comprises 17 residues. Losses at the gene ends were 5 bases for V and 3 bases for J; bases not matched to a gene: 12. Germline CDR1 SGHTA, CDR2 FQGNSA. CDR3 coding DNA: TGTGCCAGCAGCCCCCCTGGGCTAGCGGGGCCTACAGATACGCAGTATTTT. This gives the protein CASSPPGLAGPTDTQYF.

The rearrangement joins TRBV11-2 to TRBJ1-2, with D perhaps matching TRBD1 (6 bases). The CDR3 contains 15 residues. Germline values: CDR1 SGHAT, CDR2 FQNNGV. The V end lost 5 bases, the J end lost 2 bases, and 15 bases lay between the germline ends. The CDR3 DNA follows: TGTGCCAGCAGCCCAACTACGACAGGAAACTATGGCTACACCTTC. Translated: CASSPTTTGNYGYTF.

The chain has TRBV5-8 and TRBJ1-1; TRBD1 matches 7 bases. Trimming took 0 bases from V and 1 from J; bases not matched to a gene: 0. Germline CDR1 is SGHTS and CDR2 is YDEGEE. The CDR3 length is 14 residues. CDR3: CASSLAGGNTEAFF. The CDR3 DNA sequence: TGTGCCAGCAGCTTGGCAGGGGGGAACACTGAAGCTTTCTTT.

CDR3 in amino acids: CASRPGTAPTYEQYF. CDR3 DNA: TGTGCCAGCAGGCCCGGGACAGCGCCAACCTACGAGCAGTACTTC. The chain employs TRBV5-4 and TRBJ2-7, with TRBD1 matching over 7 bases. The CDR3 is 15 amino acids. Germline lookup yields CDR1 SGHNT and CDR2 YYREEE (reference sequence). V was clipped by 5 bases and J by 2 bases; unmatched bases: 10.

This rearrangement joins TRBV4-1 to TRBJ2-2; no definite D call. CDR3 length: 16 residues. CDR1 and CDR2 from the germline V gene are MGHRA and YSYEKL. Trimming left V 1 base short and J 0 bases short, with 9 bases between. Here the CDR3 reads CASSQGASANTGELFF. As DNA, the CDR3 is TGCGCCAGCAGCCAAGGGGCCAGCGCGAACACCGGGGAGCTGTTTTTT.

The genes are TRBV11-2 and TRBJ2-6, with D tentatively TRBD1 (7 bases). The CDR3 loop spans 17 amino acids. Germline CDR1 is SGHAT and CDR2 is FQNNGV. The ends were cut back, 6 bases at V and 2 bases at J, with 17 bases in the middle. The CDR3 bases are TGTGCCAGCAGAAAAGGAGGGGGCGCTGCTGGGGCCAACGTCCTGACTTTC. Protein product: CASRKGGGAAGANVLTF.

This chain uses TRBV5-4 with TRBJ2-5, with 10 bases aligning to TRBD1. With V trimmed by 6 bases and J by 2 bases, 4 bases remained unmatched. CDR1 is SGHNT and CDR2 is YYREEE in the germline V gene (reference sequence). CDR3 size: 14 residues. The CDR3 DNA follows: TGTGCCAGCACCCCGGGACAGGGGCAAGAGACCCAGTACTTC. It encodes CASTPGQGQETQYF.

CDR3 sequence (DNA): TGTGCCAGTAGTATAGATCGTACTAGCGGGGTTTCCTACAATGAGCAGTTCTTC. Amino acid sequence: CASSIDRTSGVSYNEQFF. This chain links TRBV19 with TRBJ2-1; 10 bases are a match to TRBD2. The CDR3 is 18 residues long. Looked up from germline, CDR1 is LNHDA and CDR2 is SQIVND (reference sequence). The ends lost 0 bases at V and 1 base at J; junction bases unmatched: 6.

The chain carries TRBV4-1 and TRBJ1-1; TRBD1 is a possible D gene (6 bases). The V gene's germline CDR1 is MGHRA and CDR2 YSYEKL. The CDR3 length is 13 residues. V was pared by 6 bases and J by 4 bases, with 12 bases between. In DNA, the CDR3 is TGCGCCAGCAGGAGGGGGGAGAGCACTGAAGCTTTCTTT. Translation: CASRRGESTEAFF.

The chain couples TRBV5-4 to TRBJ2-1; TRBD2 agrees at 9 bases. After removal of 3 bases from V and 2 bases from J, the junction contained 6 bases not matched to a gene. The CDR3 sequence is 16 residues long. Germline V CDR1 and CDR2: SGHNT, YYREEE (reference sequence). This CDR3 is CASSSRAGGPYNEQFF. The CDR3 region has the DNA TGTGCCAGCAGCTCCCGGGCGGGAGGGCCCTACAATGAGCAGTTCTTC.

The chain has TRBV7-9 and TRBJ1-1; D is uncertain. Germline V lookup: CDR1 SEHNR, CDR2 FQNEAQ (reference sequence). V was trimmed by 1 base and J by 2 bases, leaving 8 bases between them. There are 14 residues in the CDR3. As DNA, the CDR3 is TGTGCCAGCAGCTTAGAAGTAGCCAACACTGAAGCTTTCTTT. Protein: CASSLEVANTEAFF.

The J gene is TRBJ1-1, the V gene TRBV7-9; D is unresolved. V lost 8 bases and J 1 base, leaving 14 bases between the germline ends. Germline V gene sequence: CDR1 SEHNR, CDR2 FQNEAQ (reference sequence). CDR3 length: 14 amino acids. The CDR3 reads CASQGMGWNTEAFF. DNA for the CDR3: TGTGCCAGCCAAGGCATGGGGTGGAACACTGAAGCTTTCTTT.

The rearrangement links TRBV11-2 to TRBJ1-2, with 7 positions matching TRBD1. With V trimmed by 5 bases and J by 8 bases, 8 bases remained unmatched. In germline, CDR1 is SGHAT, CDR2 FQNNGV. The CDR3 has 13 residues. CDR3: CASSSDRVGGYTF. The CDR3 nucleotides read TGTGCCAGCAGCAGCGACAGGGTGGGGGGCTACACCTTC.

The V and J genes are TRBV19 and TRBJ2-2; D might be TRBD2 (5 bases). Germline CDR1 reads LNHDA; CDR2 reads SQIVND (reference sequence). Deletions cut 6 bases from V and 5 bases from J, with 13 bases between. This CDR3 is 14 amino acids long. CDR3 region: CASSRGLRTGELFF. The CDR3 bases are TGTGCCAGTAGCAGAGGGCTAAGGACCGGGGAGCTGTTTTTT.

The chain joins TRBV25-1 to TRBJ2-6, with D tentatively TRBD1 (5 bases). Trimming pared 5 bases from V and 5 bases from J, leaving 19 bases between. Per germline, CDR1 MGHDK and CDR2 SYGVNS. The length of the CDR3 is 17 residues. The CDR3 protein is CASSKKSGQSRANVLTF. The CDR3 nucleotides are TGTGCCAGCAGTAAAAAGTCTGGACAAAGTCGGGCCAACGTCCTGACTTTC.

The V gene is TRBV14, the J gene TRBJ2-7; no reliable D call. The CDR3 is 11 amino acids. V lost 5 bases and J lost 7, with 9 bases in between. CDR1 SGHDN and CDR2 FVKESK come from the germline V gene. CDR3 protein: CASSARLEQYF. The CDR3 DNA reads as TGTGCCAGCAGCGCTCGGTTGGAGCAGTACTTC.

V gene TRBV19 combines with J gene TRBJ1-2; no definite D call. CDR1 LNHDA and CDR2 SQIVND come from the germline V gene (reference sequence). Trimming took 0 bases from V and 6 from J, leaving 17 bases between them. The length of the CDR3 is 16 residues. The CDR3 sequence: CASSIDLRVLGDGYTF. CDR3 nucleotide sequence: TGTGCCAGTAGTATAGATCTGCGTGTACTAGGAGATGGCTACACCTTC.

J is TRBJ1-4 and V is TRBV5-1; D gene ambiguous. Germline values: CDR1 SGHRS, CDR2 YFSETQ. This CDR3 has 14 amino acids. Trimming took 0 bases from V and 5 from J, leaving 8 bases between them. The CDR3 here is CASSLDSPNEKLFF. In DNA form, the CDR3 reads TGCGCCAGCAGCTTGGACAGCCCGAATGAAAAACTGTTTTTT.

The chain recombines TRBV5-1 with TRBJ2-1; D perhaps matches TRBD1 (6 bases). This CDR3 has 14 residues. The germline V gene encodes CDR1 SGHRS and CDR2 YFSETQ. Between the trimmed V and J ends, which lost 4 bases and 10 bases, there was a span of 18 bases. CDR3 DNA sequence: TGCGCCAGCAGCCCCAACTCAGGGGTCGGGGAGCAGTTCTTC. Protein sequence: CASSPNSGVGEQFF. The complete variable domain, with remaining parts taken from reference TRBV5-1 and TRBJ2-1, reads KAGVTQTPRYLIKTRGQQVTLSCSPISGHRSVSWYQQTPGQGLQFLFEYFSETQRNKGNFPGRFSGRQFSNSRSEMNVSTLELGDSALYLCASSPNSGVGEQFFGPGTRLTVL.

V usage is TRBV30 and J usage is TRBJ2-1, with 9 bases that match TRBD2. CDR1 and CDR2 (germline): GTSNPN, SVGIG (reference sequence). Trimming removed 2 bases from V and 15 bases from J; junction bases left unmatched: 5. CDR3 length: 11 residues. The CDR3, as DNA: TGTGCCTGGAGTTACGGGACTAGCCTGTTCTTC. It translates to CAWSYGTSLFF.

The rearrangement uses TRBV7-6 and TRBJ2-2; D is unresolved. The CDR3 spans 15 residues. Trimming removed 2 bases at V and 1 base at J, with 8 bases between. Germline CDR1 SGHVS, CDR2 FNYEAQ. The CDR3 loop is CASSLYDGNTGELFF. The CDR3 region has the DNA TGTGCCAGCAGCTTATACGACGGGAACACCGGGGAGCTGTTTTTT.

This rearrangement joins TRBV7-2 to TRBJ2-5; D is unclear. Germline CDR1 and CDR2: SGHTA and FQGNSA. The CDR3 runs to 13 residues. Trimming removed 8 bases at V and 2 bases at J, with 12 bases between. The CDR3: CASLRGLQETQYF. DNA of the CDR3: TGTGCCAGCTTGAGAGGTCTTCAAGAGACCCAGTACTTC.

The genes are TRBV2 and TRBJ2-7; possibly TRBD1 for D (6 bases). Trimming removed 5 bases at V and 1 base at J, with 15 bases between. Looked up from germline, CDR1 is SNHLY and CDR2 is FYNNEI. The CDR3 is 15 amino acids. The CDR3 protein is CASSLNRESSYEQYF. The CDR3 bases are TGTGCCAGCAGTTTGAACAGGGAGTCTTCCTACGAGCAGTACTTC.